This T cell receptor beta chain was sequenced during a study of cytomegalovirus exposure and HLA in healthy donors. Findings and limits, study-wide: The productive fraction for most TCR beta V segments was about 87% or about 30% in an earlier analysis.

With 4 bases removed from V and 1 base from J, the gap between germline ends came to 14 bases. Germline-derived CDR1 and CDR2 are SGHNT and YYREEE (reference sequence). CDR3 size: 16 residues. With 60 Vbeta and 13 Jbeta primers, the PCR was carried out. Assay used: immunoSEQ multiplex PCR; TCRdb lists only in-frame clones, some missing. The sample lists 100,000 to 150,000 clones, about 79% seen once, with more than 3% in the top ten. Points on this clone: Antigen specificity is unknown.

The clonotype comes from a woman between 50 and 59 years old in good health and CMV-seronegative. V gene TRBV5-4 combines with J gene TRBJ2-2; maybe TRBD1 (6 bases). Sequenced input: PBMCs. Written as DNA, the CDR3 is TGTGCCAGCAGCCCATTTGGGGGCGGGAACACCGGGGAGCTGTTTTTT. As protein: CASSPFGGGNTGELFF.